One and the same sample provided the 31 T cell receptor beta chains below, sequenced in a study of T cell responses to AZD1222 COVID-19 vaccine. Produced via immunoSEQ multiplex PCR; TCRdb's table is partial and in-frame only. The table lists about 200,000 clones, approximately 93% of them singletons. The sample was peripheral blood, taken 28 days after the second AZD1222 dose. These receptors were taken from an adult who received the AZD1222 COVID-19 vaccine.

CDR3 nucleotides: TGTGCCAGCAGCTCTAATGGGGCTAGCACAGATACGCAGTATTTT. Protein sequence: CASSSNGASTDTQYF. V and J are TRBV9 and TRBJ2-3; TRBD1 is a possible D gene (5 bases). Trimming stripped 4 bases from V and 0 bases from J, with 12 bases between. CDR3 length: 15 residues. Germline CDR1 and CDR2: SGDLS and YYNGEE.

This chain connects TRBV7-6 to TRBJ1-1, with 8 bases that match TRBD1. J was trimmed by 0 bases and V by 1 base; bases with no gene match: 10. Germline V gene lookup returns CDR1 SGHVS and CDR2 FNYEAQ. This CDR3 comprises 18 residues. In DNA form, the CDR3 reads TGTGCCAGCAGCTTAGTGGCCACAGGGGGGAGCGTGAACACTGAAGCTTTCTTT. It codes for CASSLVATGGSVNTEAFF.

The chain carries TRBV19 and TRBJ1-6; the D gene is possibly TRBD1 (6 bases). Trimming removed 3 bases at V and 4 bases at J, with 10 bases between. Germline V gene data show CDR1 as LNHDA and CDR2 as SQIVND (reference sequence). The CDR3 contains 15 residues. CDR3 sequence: CASSIRQAYNSPLHF. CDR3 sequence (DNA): TGTGCCAGTAGTATTAGACAGGCTTATAATTCACCCCTCCACTTT.

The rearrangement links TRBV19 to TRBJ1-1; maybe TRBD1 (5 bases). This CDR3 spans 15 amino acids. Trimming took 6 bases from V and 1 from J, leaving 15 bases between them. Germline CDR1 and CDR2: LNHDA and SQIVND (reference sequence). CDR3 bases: TGTGCCAGTAGCAGACGGGACGAAGGGAACACTGAAGCTTTCTTT. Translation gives CASSRRDEGNTEAFF.

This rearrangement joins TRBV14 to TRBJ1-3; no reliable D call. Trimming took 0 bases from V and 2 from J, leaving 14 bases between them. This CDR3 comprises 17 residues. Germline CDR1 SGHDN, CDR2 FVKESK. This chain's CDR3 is CASSQDGRAGTGNTIYF. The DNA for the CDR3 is TGTGCCAGCAGCCAAGACGGTAGGGCGGGGACTGGAAACACCATATATTTT. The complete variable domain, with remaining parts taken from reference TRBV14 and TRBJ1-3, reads EAGVTQFPSHSVIEKGQTVTLRCDPISGHDNLYWYRRVMGKEIKFLLHFVKESKQDESGMPNNRFLAERTGGTYSTLKVQPAELEDSGVYFCASSQDGRAGTGNTIYFGEGSWLTVV.

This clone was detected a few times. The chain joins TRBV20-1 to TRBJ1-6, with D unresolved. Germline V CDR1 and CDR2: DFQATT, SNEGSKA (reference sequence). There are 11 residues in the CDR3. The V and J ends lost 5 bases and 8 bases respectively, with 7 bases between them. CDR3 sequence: CSAAEDSPLHF. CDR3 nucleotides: TGCAGTGCTGCAGAGGATTCACCCCTCCACTTT.

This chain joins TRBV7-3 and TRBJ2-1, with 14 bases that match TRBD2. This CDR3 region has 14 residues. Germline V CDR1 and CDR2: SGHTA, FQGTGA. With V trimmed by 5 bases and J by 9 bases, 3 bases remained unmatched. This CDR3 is CASSTGLAGGEQFF. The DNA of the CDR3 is TGTGCCAGCAGCACCGGACTAGCGGGGGGTGAGCAGTTCTTC.

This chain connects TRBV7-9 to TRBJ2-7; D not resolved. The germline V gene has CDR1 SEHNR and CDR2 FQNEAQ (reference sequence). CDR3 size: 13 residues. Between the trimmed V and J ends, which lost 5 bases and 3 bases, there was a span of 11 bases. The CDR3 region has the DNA TGTGCCAGCAGCCGGAGTGGTCTCTACGAGCAGTACTTC. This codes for CASSRSGLYEQYF.

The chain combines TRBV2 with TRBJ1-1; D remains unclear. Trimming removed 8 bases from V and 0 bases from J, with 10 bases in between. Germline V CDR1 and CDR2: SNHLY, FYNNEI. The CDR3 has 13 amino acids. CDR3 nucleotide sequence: TGTGCCAGCCAAGACAATATGAACACTGAAGCTTTCTTT. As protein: CASQDNMNTEAFF.

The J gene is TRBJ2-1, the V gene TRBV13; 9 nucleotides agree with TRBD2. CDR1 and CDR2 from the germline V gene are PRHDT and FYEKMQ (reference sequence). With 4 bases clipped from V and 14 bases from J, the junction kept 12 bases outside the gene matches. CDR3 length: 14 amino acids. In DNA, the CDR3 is TGTGCCAGCAGCTCCGCGGGGGGGCCTACGGTGAAGTTCTTC. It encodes CASSSAGGPTVKFF. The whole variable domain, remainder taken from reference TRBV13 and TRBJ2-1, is AAGVIQSPRHLIKEKRETATLKCYPIPRHDTVYWYQQGPGQDPQFLISFYEKMQSDKGSIPDRFSAQQFSDYHSELNMSSLELGDSALYFCASSSAGGPTVKFFGPGTRLTVL.

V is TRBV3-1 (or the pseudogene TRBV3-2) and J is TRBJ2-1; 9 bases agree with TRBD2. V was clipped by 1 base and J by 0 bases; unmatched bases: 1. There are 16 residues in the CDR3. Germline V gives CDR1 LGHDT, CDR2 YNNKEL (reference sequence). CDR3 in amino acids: CASSQGSGGSYNEQFF. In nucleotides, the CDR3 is TGTGCCAGCAGCCAAGGTAGCGGGGGCTCCTACAATGAGCAGTTCTTC.

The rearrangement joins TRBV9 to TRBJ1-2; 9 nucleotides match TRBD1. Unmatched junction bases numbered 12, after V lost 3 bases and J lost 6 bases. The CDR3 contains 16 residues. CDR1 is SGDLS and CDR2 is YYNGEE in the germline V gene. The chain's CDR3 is CASSGLQGAQGDGYTF. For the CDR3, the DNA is TGTGCCAGCAGCGGGCTACAGGGGGCCCAAGGTGATGGCTACACCTTC.

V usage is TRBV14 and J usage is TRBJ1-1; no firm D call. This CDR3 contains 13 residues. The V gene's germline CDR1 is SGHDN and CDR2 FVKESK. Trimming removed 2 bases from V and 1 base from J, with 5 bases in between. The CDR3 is CASSQYPNTEAFF. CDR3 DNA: TGTGCCAGCAGCCAATATCCGAACACTGAAGCTTTCTTT.

CDR3 coding DNA: TGTGCCACCGGGGACAGGATCAATGCTGAAGCTTTCTTT. Amino acids: CATGDRINAEAFF. This chain joins TRBV28 and TRBJ1-1; 8 bases are shared with TRBD1. CDR1 is MDHEN, CDR2 SYDVKM, per germline. The junction had 10 bases not matched to a gene; V was cut back by 10 bases and J by 6 bases. This CDR3 comprises 13 residues.

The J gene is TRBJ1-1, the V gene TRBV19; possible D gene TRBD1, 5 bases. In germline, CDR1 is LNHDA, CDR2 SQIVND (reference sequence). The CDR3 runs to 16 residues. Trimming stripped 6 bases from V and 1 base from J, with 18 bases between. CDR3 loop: CASSGRAGRANTEAFF. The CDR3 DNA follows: TGTGCCAGTAGCGGCCGGGCAGGGCGGGCGAACACTGAAGCTTTCTTT.

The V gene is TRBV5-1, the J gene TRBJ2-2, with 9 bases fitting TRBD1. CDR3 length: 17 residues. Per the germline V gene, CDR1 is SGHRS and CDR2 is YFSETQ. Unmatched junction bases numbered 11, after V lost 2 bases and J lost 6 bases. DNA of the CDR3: TGCGCCAGCAGCTTACTAGGACAGGGGAAAGAACCCGGGGAGCTGTTTTTT. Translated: CASSLLGQGKEPGELFF.

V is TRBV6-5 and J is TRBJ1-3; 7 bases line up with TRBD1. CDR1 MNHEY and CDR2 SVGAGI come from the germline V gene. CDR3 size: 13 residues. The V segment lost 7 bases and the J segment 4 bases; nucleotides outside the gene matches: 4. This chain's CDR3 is CASTPGGGNTIYF. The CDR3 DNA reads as TGTGCCAGCACTCCAGGGGGGGGAAACACCATATATTTT.

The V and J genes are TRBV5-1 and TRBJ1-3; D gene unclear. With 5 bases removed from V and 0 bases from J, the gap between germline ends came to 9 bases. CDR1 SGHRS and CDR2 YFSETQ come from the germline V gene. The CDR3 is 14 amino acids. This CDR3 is CASRASFSGNTIYF. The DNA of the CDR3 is TGCGCCAGCAGGGCTAGTTTCTCTGGAAACACCATATATTTT.

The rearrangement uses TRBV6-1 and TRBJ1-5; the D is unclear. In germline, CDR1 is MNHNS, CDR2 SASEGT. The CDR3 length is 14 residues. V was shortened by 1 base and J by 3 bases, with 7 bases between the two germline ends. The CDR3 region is CASSEVKVNQPQHF. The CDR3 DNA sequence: TGTGCCAGCAGTGAAGTTAAAGTCAATCAGCCCCAGCATTTT.

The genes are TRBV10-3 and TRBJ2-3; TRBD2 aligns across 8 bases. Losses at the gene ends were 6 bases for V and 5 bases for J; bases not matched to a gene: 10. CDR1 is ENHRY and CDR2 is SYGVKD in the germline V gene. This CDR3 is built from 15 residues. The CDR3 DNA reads TGTGCCATCAGCCGAGCGGGGGACTTGGGAGATACGCAGTATTTT. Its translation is CAISRAGDLGDTQYF.

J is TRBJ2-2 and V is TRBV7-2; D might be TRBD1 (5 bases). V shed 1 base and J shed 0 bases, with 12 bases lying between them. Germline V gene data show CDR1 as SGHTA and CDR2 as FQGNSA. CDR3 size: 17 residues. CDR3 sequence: CASSLGRKTANTGELFF. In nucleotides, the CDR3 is TGTGCCAGCAGCTTAGGTAGGAAGACAGCGAACACCGGGGAGCTGTTTTTT.

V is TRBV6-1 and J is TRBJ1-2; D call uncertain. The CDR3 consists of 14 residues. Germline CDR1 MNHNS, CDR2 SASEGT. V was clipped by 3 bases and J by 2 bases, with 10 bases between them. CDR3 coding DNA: TGTGCCAGCAGTGACACAACCACCAACTATGGCTACACCTTC. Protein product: CASSDTTTNYGYTF.

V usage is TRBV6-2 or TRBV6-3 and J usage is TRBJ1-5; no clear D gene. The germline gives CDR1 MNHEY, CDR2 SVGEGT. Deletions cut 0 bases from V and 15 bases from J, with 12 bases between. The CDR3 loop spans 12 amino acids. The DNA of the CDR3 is TGTGCCAGCAGTTACTCGATATGGTCTCGGCATTTT. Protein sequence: CASSYSIWSRHF.

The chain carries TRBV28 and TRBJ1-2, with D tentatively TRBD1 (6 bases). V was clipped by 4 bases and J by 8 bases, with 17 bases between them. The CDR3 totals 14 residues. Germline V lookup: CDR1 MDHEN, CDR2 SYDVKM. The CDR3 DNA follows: TGTGCCAGCAGTTACGGGACATTCGTGGAGGGCTACACCTTC. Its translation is CASSYGTFVEGYTF.

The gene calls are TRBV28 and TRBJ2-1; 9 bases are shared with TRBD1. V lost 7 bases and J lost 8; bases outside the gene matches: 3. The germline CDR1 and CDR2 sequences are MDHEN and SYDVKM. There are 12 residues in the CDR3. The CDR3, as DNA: TGTGCCAGCACTACAGGGGGCTATGAGCAGTTCTTC. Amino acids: CASTTGGYEQFF.

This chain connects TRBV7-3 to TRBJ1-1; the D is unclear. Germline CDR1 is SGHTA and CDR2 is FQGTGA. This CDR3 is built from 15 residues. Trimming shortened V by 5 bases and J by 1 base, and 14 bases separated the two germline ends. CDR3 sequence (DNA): TGTGCCAGCAGCCCCCGCCGGGGAGAGAACACTGAAGCTTTCTTT. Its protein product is CASSPRRGENTEAFF.

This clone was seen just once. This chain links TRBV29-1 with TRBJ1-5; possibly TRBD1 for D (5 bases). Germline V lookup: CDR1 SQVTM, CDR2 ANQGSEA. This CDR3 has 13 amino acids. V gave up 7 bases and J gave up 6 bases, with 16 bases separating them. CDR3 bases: TGCAGCGCCCTATCAGGGATCGGTCAGCCCCAGCATTTT. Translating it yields CSALSGIGQPQHF.

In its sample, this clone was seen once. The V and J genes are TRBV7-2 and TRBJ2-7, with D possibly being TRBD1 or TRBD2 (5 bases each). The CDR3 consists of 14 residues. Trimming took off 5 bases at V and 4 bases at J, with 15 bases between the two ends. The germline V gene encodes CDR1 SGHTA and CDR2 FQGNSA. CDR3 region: CASSPMRGPYEQYF. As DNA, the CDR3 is TGTGCCAGCAGCCCGATGAGGGGTCCGTACGAGCAGTACTTC. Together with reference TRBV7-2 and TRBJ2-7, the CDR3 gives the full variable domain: GAGVSQSPSNKVTEKGKDVELRCDPISGHTALYWYRQSLGQGLEFLIYFQGNSAPDKSGLPSDRFSAERTGGSVSTLTIQRTQQEDSAVYLCASSPMRGPYEQYFGPGTRLTVT.

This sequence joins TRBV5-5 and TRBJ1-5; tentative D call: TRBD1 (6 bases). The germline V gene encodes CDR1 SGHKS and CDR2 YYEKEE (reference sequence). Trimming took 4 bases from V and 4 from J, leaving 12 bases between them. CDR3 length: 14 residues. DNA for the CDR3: TGTGCCAGCAGCGCTGACAGGAATAATCAGCCCCAGCATTTT. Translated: CASSADRNNQPQHF.

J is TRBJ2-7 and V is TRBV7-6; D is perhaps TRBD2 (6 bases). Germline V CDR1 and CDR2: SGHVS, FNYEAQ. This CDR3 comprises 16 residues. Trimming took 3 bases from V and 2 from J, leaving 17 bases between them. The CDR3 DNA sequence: TGTGCCAGCAGCTTGTCTGTTCCGGGCGGGACCTACGAGCAGTACTTC. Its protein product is CASSLSVPGGTYEQYF.

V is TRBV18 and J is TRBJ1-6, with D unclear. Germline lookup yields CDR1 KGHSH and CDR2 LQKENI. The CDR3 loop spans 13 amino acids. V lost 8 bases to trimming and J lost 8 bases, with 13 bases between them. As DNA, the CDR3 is TGTGCCAGCGCTTCGATCGACGATTCACCCCTCCACTTT. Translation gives CASASIDDSPLHF.